These 13 T cell receptor beta chains were sequenced from one sample in a study of blood T cell repertoires in COVID-19. TCRdb's table, derived via immunoSEQ multiplex PCR, lists solely in-frame clones and lacks some. Of 200,000 to 300,000 clones in the sample, around 85% are singletons; the top ten hold about 2.9%. Specimen: peripheral blood. Receptors were obtained from a woman between 25 and 40 years old who had recovered from COVID-19.

This chain connects TRBV11-2 to TRBJ1-1, with TRBD1 identical over 9 bases. With 5 bases clipped from V and 3 bases from J, the junction kept 4 bases outside the gene matches. Germline V CDR1 and CDR2: SGHAT, FQNNGV. This CDR3 contains 14 residues. The CDR3 sequence is CASSEGQGHTEAFF. DNA of the CDR3: TGTGCCAGCAGCGAAGGACAGGGGCACACTGAAGCTTTCTTT.

The chain has TRBV2 and TRBJ2-1; the match to TRBD2 covers 9 bases. Germline CDR1 is SNHLY and CDR2 is FYNNEI. The trim removed 7 bases at V and 5 bases at J, leaving 15 bases unmatched. CDR3 length: 17 residues. This chain's CDR3 is CASTGTSHVFGHNEQFF. The CDR3 DNA reads TGTGCCAGCACTGGGACTAGCCATGTGTTCGGGCACAATGAGCAGTTCTTC.

The chain is built from TRBV6-5 and TRBJ2-7; TRBD1 matches at 9 bases. CDR3 length: 14 residues. The trim removed 6 bases at V and 4 bases at J, leaving 7 bases unmatched. Per the germline V gene, CDR1 is MNHEY and CDR2 is SVGAGI. The chain's CDR3 is CASRIRDREYEQYF. As DNA, the CDR3 is TGTGCCAGCAGGATCCGGGACAGGGAGTACGAGCAGTACTTC.

V gene TRBV11-2 combines with J gene TRBJ2-5, with TRBD2 identical over 9 bases. CDR1 and CDR2 (germline): SGHAT, FQNNGV. With 2 bases clipped from V and 0 bases from J, the junction kept 1 base outside the gene matches. The CDR3 contains 15 residues. CDR3 protein: CASSLTSGYQETQYF. CDR3 coding DNA: TGTGCCAGCAGCTTAACTAGCGGGTACCAAGAGACCCAGTACTTC. Variable domain in full (rest from reference TRBV11-2 and TRBJ2-5): EAGVAQSPRYKIIEKRQSVAFWCNPISGHATLYWYQQILGQGPKLLIQFQNNGVVDDSQLPKDRFSAERLKGVDSTLKIQPAKLEDSAVYLCASSLTSGYQETQYFGPGTRLLVL.

The genes are TRBV9 and TRBJ2-7; 8 bases agree with TRBD2. The CDR3 has 15 amino acids. V lost 0 bases, J lost 7 bases, and 9 bases stayed unmatched. Per the germline V gene, CDR1 is SGDLS and CDR2 is YYNGEE. As DNA, the CDR3 is TGTGCCAGCAGCGTAGGCGACGGGGGGGCTTGGGAGCAGTACTTC. As protein: CASSVGDGGAWEQYF.

The V call is TRBV27, the J call TRBJ2-3; the match to TRBD1 covers 7 bases. Unmatched junction bases numbered 15, after V lost 1 base and J lost 2 bases. The CDR3 is 19 amino acids. The germline CDR1 and CDR2 sequences are MNHEY and SMNVEV (reference sequence). CDR3 nucleotides: TGTGCCAGCAGTTTATTGGTCGAGGTCGGGACAGCCGACACAGATACGCAGTATTTT. This encodes CASSLLVEVGTADTDTQYF.

The rearrangement uses TRBV12-3 or TRBV12-4 and TRBJ1-2; D remains ambiguous. The V gene lost 3 bases and the J gene lost 3 bases, with 5 bases spanning the gap. There are 12 residues in the CDR3. CDR3 DNA: TGTGCCAGCAGTTTTACGGACTATGGCTACACCTTC. It translates to CASSFTDYGYTF.

The chain carries TRBV29-1 and TRBJ2-7, with 9 bases that match TRBD1. The CDR3 consists of 14 residues. The J segment lost 2 bases and the V segment lost 7 bases, leaving 9 bases of the junction unmatched. Germline CDR1 is SQVTM and CDR2 is ANQGSEA. CDR3: CSAVPGQGPYEQYF. In DNA, the CDR3 is TGCAGCGCCGTGCCGGGACAGGGCCCCTACGAGCAGTACTTC.

The rearrangement uses TRBV3-1 (or the pseudogene TRBV3-2) and TRBJ2-2, with D unclear. Germline CDR1 is LGHDT and CDR2 is YNNKEL (reference sequence). CDR3 length: 14 amino acids. Trimming took off 6 bases at V and 0 bases at J, with 8 bases between the two ends. CDR3 nucleotide sequence: TGTGCCAGCAGTGTACAAGCGAACACCGGGGAGCTGTTTTTT. The encoded protein is CASSVQANTGELFF.

Only one count was recorded for this clone. The chain joins TRBV9 to TRBJ2-1; TRBD2 matches 7 bases. V was pared by 3 bases and J by 0 bases, with 3 bases of the junction left unmatched. CDR3 size: 15 residues. Germline loops: CDR1 SGDLS, CDR2 YYNGEE. The CDR3 region is CASSEAGISYNEQFF. The CDR3 region has the DNA TGTGCCAGCAGCGAAGCGGGGATCTCCTACAATGAGCAGTTCTTC.

This chain uses TRBV6-5 with TRBJ1-1; TRBD1 agrees at 7 bases. CDR1 is MNHEY and CDR2 is SVGAGI in the germline V gene. The V and J ends lost 4 bases and 4 bases, in that order; junction bases with no gene match: 3. The CDR3 loop spans 13 amino acids. The CDR3: CASSSDRATEAFF. The DNA for the CDR3 is TGTGCCAGCAGTTCCGACAGGGCCACTGAAGCTTTCTTT.

The table lists this clone with a few counts. The chain links TRBV6-5 to TRBJ1-3, with TRBD1 matching over 9 bases. With V trimmed by 11 bases and J by 0 bases, 2 bases remained unmatched. CDR1 and CDR2 (germline): MNHEY, SVGAGI. CDR3 length equals 13 residues. The CDR3 here is CAGTGNSGNTIYF. The CDR3, as DNA: TGTGCCGGGACAGGGAACTCTGGAAACACCATATATTTT.

This rearrangement joins TRBV20-1 to TRBJ2-7; 7 nucleotides align to TRBD2. The CDR3 is 11 residues long. The junction had 3 bases not matched to a gene; V was cut back by 3 bases and J by 7 bases. Germline-derived CDR1 and CDR2 are DFQATT and SNEGSKA (reference sequence). The CDR3 is CSASRGGEQYF. The CDR3 DNA is TGCAGTGCTAGTCGCGGGGGTGAGCAGTACTTC.